The 29 T cell receptor beta chains below come from one sample, sequenced in a study of beta chain features in type 1 diabetes. Since all of the isolated RNA was reverse transcribed, expressed TCRB transcripts were what got sequenced. The repertoire was sequenced with immunoSEQ multiplex PCR; TCRdb's copy has only in-frame clones and lacks some. The repertoire has more than 300,000 clones, 10% to 15% of them found once; the top ten carry around 0.0099%. No antigen has been assigned to these receptors. The study's findings and limits: TCRB CDR3 length was moderately but significantly reduced in all four CD4+ subsets of Type 1 diabetes patients.

Sequences were obtained from naive CD4+ T cells from blood. The receptors were sampled from a woman between 18 and 30 years old with type 1 diabetes.

This clone turned up a few times. J is TRBJ2-5 and V is TRBV11-3; D perhaps matches TRBD1 (5 bases). CDR1 and CDR2 from the germline V gene are SGHNT and YENEEA. CDR3 length equals 15 residues. Trimming removed 5 bases at V and 10 bases at J, with 23 bases between. DNA of the CDR3: TGTGCCAGCAGCCCAGGGCGCACCCCTAGGGGTGACCAGTACTTC. As protein: CASSPGRTPRGDQYF. Full variable domain (missing parts from reference TRBV11-3 and TRBJ2-5): EAGVVQSPRYKIIEKKQPVAFWCNPISGHNTLYWYLQNLGQGPELLIRYENEEAVDDSQLPKDRFSAERLKGVDSTLKIQPAELGDSAVYLCASSPGRTPRGDQYFGPGTRLLVL.

The chain couples TRBV29-1 to TRBJ2-2; a weak D match, TRBD2 (5 bases). Trimming pared 5 bases from V and 7 bases from J, leaving 14 bases between. The CDR3 covers 13 residues. The germline V gene has CDR1 SQVTM and CDR2 ANQGSEA. CDR3 coding DNA: TGCAGCGTTACCCCCATCGAGGGCGGGGAGCTGTTTTTT. Translating it yields CSVTPIEGGELFF.

The table lists this clone with a few counts. The J gene is TRBJ2-7, the V gene TRBV19, with 8 bases that match TRBD2. Unmatched junction bases numbered 11, after V lost 5 bases and J lost 2 bases. CDR3 length: 16 residues. In germline, CDR1 is LNHDA, CDR2 SQIVND (reference sequence). DNA of the CDR3: TGTGCCAGTAGTCCTTGGGGAGGACTAGCTACCTACGAGCAGTACTTC. Its translation: CASSPWGGLATYEQYF. Based on the CDR3 plus reference TRBV19 and TRBJ2-7, the full variable domain is DGGITQSPKYLFRKEGQNVTLSCEQNLNHDAMYWYRQDPGQGLRLIYYSQIVNDFQKGDIAEGYSVSREKKESFPLTVTSAQKNPTAFYLCASSPWGGLATYEQYFGPGTRLTVT.

The chain couples TRBV14 to TRBJ2-1; TRBD2 is a possible D gene (5 bases). The CDR3 is 12 amino acids. Trimming took off 1 base at V and 12 bases at J, with 10 bases between the two ends. Germline V gene lookup returns CDR1 SGHDN and CDR2 FVKESK. CDR3 nucleotides: TGTGCCAGCAGCCAAGCCCGGAGCGGGCAGTTCTTC. Translated, it gives CASSQARSGQFF.

CDR3 protein: CASSRGAANYGYTF. Here the CDR3 DNA reads TGTGCCAGCAGCCGTGGAGCCGCTAACTATGGCTACACCTTC. The genes are TRBV7-9 and TRBJ1-2; D call uncertain. V was shortened by 5 bases and J by 0 bases, with 10 bases between the two germline ends. This CDR3 is built from 14 residues. Germline CDR1 SEHNR, CDR2 FQNEAQ (reference sequence).

V is TRBV13 and J is TRBJ1-1, with TRBD1 as a possible D gene (5 bases). This CDR3 is 13 amino acids long. Germline V gene lookup returns CDR1 PRHDT and CDR2 FYEKMQ (reference sequence). V shed 5 bases and J shed 5 bases, with 12 bases lying between them. CDR3 nucleotide sequence: TGTGCCAGCAGCATCTTTAAGGGGACTGAAGCTTTCTTT. Protein sequence: CASSIFKGTEAFF. The entire variable domain, with the rest obtained from reference TRBV13 and TRBJ1-1, is as follows: AAGVIQSPRHLIKEKRETATLKCYPIPRHDTVYWYQQGPGQDPQFLISFYEKMQSDKGSIPDRFSAQQFSDYHSELNMSSLELGDSALYFCASSIFKGTEAFFGQGTRLTVV.

The chain employs TRBV4-2 and TRBJ1-2; 9 positions match TRBD1. The length of the CDR3 is 15 residues. J gave up 5 bases and V 0 bases, and 4 bases lay outside the gene matches. Per germline, CDR1 LGHNA and CDR2 YNFKEQ. In nucleotides, the CDR3 is TGTGCCAGCAGCCAAGACGGGGACAGGGAGTATGGCTACACCTTC. It is translated as CASSQDGDREYGYTF.

This chain links TRBV19 with TRBJ1-2; D remains unclear. CDR1 and CDR2 (germline): LNHDA, SQIVND (reference sequence). V was cut by 7 bases and J by 0 bases, with 12 bases left in between. There are 14 residues in the CDR3. The CDR3 here is CASTEARANYGYTF. CDR3 nucleotide sequence: TGTGCCAGTACAGAGGCGAGAGCTAACTATGGCTACACCTTC.

A few counts support this clone. The chain couples TRBV18 to TRBJ2-3; the D is unclear. CDR3 length equals 13 residues. V was trimmed by 5 bases and J by 0 bases, leaving 6 bases between them. Germline-derived CDR1 and CDR2 are KGHSH and LQKENI. CDR3 region: CASSKLSTDTQYF. For the CDR3, the DNA is TGTGCCAGCTCAAAACTTAGCACAGATACGCAGTATTTT.

This clone was detected only a few times. The gene calls are TRBV9 and TRBJ2-7; possible D gene TRBD2, 6 bases. Per germline, CDR1 SGDLS and CDR2 YYNGEE. The CDR3 runs 14 residues. Trimming stripped 4 bases from V and 5 bases from J, with 16 bases between. The DNA of the CDR3 is TGTGCCAGCAGCTTCGGGACTTTGAACCACGAGCAGTACTTC. The encoded protein is CASSFGTLNHEQYF.

This clone was seen a few times. CDR3 in amino acids: CTSQGYSYEQYF. The CDR3 nucleotides are TGTACTTCACAGGGGTATTCCTACGAGCAGTACTTC. The V gene is TRBV27, the J gene TRBJ2-7; 7 nucleotides line up with TRBD1. Looked up from germline, CDR1 is MNHEY and CDR2 is SMNVEV (reference sequence). This CDR3 comprises 12 residues.

This clone was seen only a few times. The rearrangement uses TRBV9 and TRBJ2-2; possibly TRBD2 for D (6 bases). In germline, CDR1 is SGDLS, CDR2 YYNGEE. V was pared by 1 base and J by 7 bases, with 17 bases between. The CDR3 runs 16 residues. CDR3 amino acids: CASSVKQREIGGELFF. The CDR3 nucleotides are TGTGCCAGCAGCGTAAAGCAACGGGAGATAGGCGGGGAGCTGTTTTTT.

This clone was picked up a small number of times. The chain couples TRBV9 to TRBJ2-3; no firm D call. Germline lookup yields CDR1 SGDLS and CDR2 YYNGEE. The V end was cut by 7 bases, the J end by 6 bases, with 6 bases between. The CDR3 has 10 residues. The CDR3 bases are TGTGCCAGCGAGTCGGATACGCAGTATTTT. It translates to CASESDTQYF.

This rearrangement joins TRBV11-2 to TRBJ2-7; 10 bases match TRBD1. The length of the CDR3 is 13 residues. CDR1 and CDR2 from the germline V gene are SGHAT and FQNNGV. V gave up 5 bases and J gave up 5 bases; unmatched junction bases: 3. CDR3 protein: CASSRDRGDEQYF. DNA of the CDR3: TGTGCCAGCAGCCGGGACAGGGGAGACGAGCAGTACTTC.

This clone was observed a few times. The chain is built from TRBV29-1 and TRBJ1-1; D gene uncertain. The V gene lost 3 bases and the J gene lost 1 base, with 6 bases spanning the gap. This CDR3 contains 12 residues. Germline CDR1 is SQVTM and CDR2 is ANQGSEA. The CDR3 reads CSVDGTNTEAFF. CDR3 sequence (DNA): TGCAGCGTTGATGGCACGAACACTGAAGCTTTCTTT.

This clone was seen a handful of times. J is TRBJ1-4 and V is TRBV28, with 7 bases that match TRBD1. CDR3 length equals 15 residues. CDR1 is MDHEN and CDR2 is SYDVKM in the germline V gene. The V segment lost 5 bases and the J segment 8 bases; nucleotides outside the gene matches: 11. The CDR3 DNA follows: TGTGCCAGCAGTACAGACAGGGACGGAGGAGAAAAACTGTTTTTT. It yields the protein CASSTDRDGGEKLFF.

The V call is TRBV5-6, the J call TRBJ2-7, with 7 bases lining up with TRBD2. Trimming at V came to 0 bases and at J to 4 bases, leaving 4 bases not matched to a gene. The CDR3 runs to 14 residues. Germline-derived CDR1 and CDR2 are SGHDT and YYEEEE. The CDR3 DNA follows: TGTGCCAGCAGCTTGGGGGAGGGCAGATACGAGCAGTACTTC. It yields the protein CASSLGEGRYEQYF.

This clone was seen a handful of times. V usage is TRBV7-2 and J usage is TRBJ1-1, with D unclear. From germline, CDR1 is SGHTA and CDR2 FQGNSA. This CDR3 contains 12 residues. The V and J ends lost 5 bases and 8 bases respectively, with 12 bases between them. CDR3 residues: CASSPAGREAFF. The CDR3 DNA is TGTGCCAGCAGCCCCGCGGGCAGGGAAGCTTTCTTT.

This clone turned up a few times. The rearrangement uses TRBV7-8 and TRBJ2-7; 10 bases fit TRBD1. CDR3 size: 15 residues. From germline, CDR1 is SGHVS and CDR2 FQNEAQ. The V segment lost 8 bases and the J segment 5 bases; nucleotides outside the gene matches: 12. CDR3 sequence (DNA): TGTGCCAGCCGGGGAAGGGGACAGGGGTACAACGAGCAGTACTTC. Protein sequence: CASRGRGQGYNEQYF. The full variable domain, in which reference TRBV7-8 and TRBJ2-7 provide the parts outside the CDR3, is GAGVSQSPRYKVAKRGQDVALRCDPISGHVSLFWYQQALGQGPEFLTYFQNEAQLDKSGLPSDRFFAERPEGSVSTLKIQRTQQEDSAVYLCASRGRGQGYNEQYFGPGTRLTVT.

This clone was picked up a small number of times. The chain employs TRBV9 and TRBJ2-7; D uncertain. With 0 bases removed from V and 5 bases from J, the gap between germline ends came to 15 bases. The CDR3 runs to 15 residues. CDR1 is SGDLS, CDR2 YYNGEE, per germline. This CDR3 is CASSVGIEDRDEQYF. The CDR3 DNA reads TGTGCCAGCAGCGTAGGAATAGAAGATCGAGACGAGCAGTACTTC.

This clone was counted a few times. The V call is TRBV11-2, the J call TRBJ1-2, with D possibly matching TRBD1 (5 bases). The CDR3 is made up of 17 amino acids. The V end lost 0 bases, the J end lost 4 bases, and 18 bases lay between the germline ends. Germline V CDR1 and CDR2: SGHAT, FQNNGV. CDR3 sequence reads: CASSLDQHWGVSYGYTF. DNA for the CDR3: TGTGCCAGCAGCTTAGATCAACATTGGGGGGTGAGCTATGGCTACACCTTC.

Comment on this clone: The sample carries other DNA sequences with the same CDR3. The genes are TRBV18 and TRBJ2-7; tentative D call: TRBD2 (6 bases). The CDR3 is 13 residues long. Germline assignment: CDR1 KGHSH and CDR2 LQKENI. The ends were cut back, 2 bases at V and 1 base at J, with 6 bases in the middle. The CDR3 reads CASSPGTSYEQYF. As DNA, the CDR3 is TGTGCCAGCTCACCAGGGACTTCCTACGAGCAGTACTTC.

This clone was counted only a few times. V is TRBV6-5 and J is TRBJ2-1; the match to TRBD1 covers 8 bases. This CDR3 contains 13 residues. V lost 6 bases to trimming and J lost 7 bases; unmatched junction nucleotides: 5. The V gene's germline CDR1 is MNHEY and CDR2 SVGAGI. CDR3 loop: CASRRTGRNEQFF. In nucleotides, the CDR3 is TGTGCCAGCAGGAGGACAGGGAGGAATGAGCAGTTCTTC.

This clone came up a few times. This chain links TRBV9 with TRBJ2-5, with D tentatively TRBD2 (5 bases). Germline CDR1 is SGDLS and CDR2 is YYNGEE. The CDR3 is made up of 12 amino acids. The ends were cut back, 0 bases at V and 7 bases at J, with 7 bases in the middle. The DNA of the CDR3 is TGTGCCAGCAGCGTAGCCAGCGGGACCCAGTACTTC. Translating it yields CASSVASGTQYF.

J is TRBJ2-1 and V is TRBV7-2; D is uncertain. This CDR3 has 14 amino acids. The V and J ends lost 4 bases and 0 bases respectively, with 7 bases between them. Germline lookup yields CDR1 SGHTA and CDR2 FQGNSA. In DNA, the CDR3 is TGTGCCAGCAGCTCCCGAGGCTCCTACAATGAGCAGTTCTTC. Translating it yields CASSSRGSYNEQFF.

The V call is TRBV9, the J call TRBJ2-3, with a possible D match to TRBD1 (5 bases). The CDR3 is made up of 14 amino acids. Looked up from germline, CDR1 is SGDLS and CDR2 is YYNGEE. Trimming removed 7 bases from V and 1 base from J, with 13 bases in between. Here the CDR3 reads CASEPGSGTDTQYF. In DNA, the CDR3 is TGTGCCAGCGAACCAGGGTCCGGCACAGATACGCAGTATTTT.

This clone was found a few times. At one end, the junction sequence differs from germline, possibly due to a read error. V usage is TRBV7-7 and J usage is TRBJ2-2; D is unresolved. Germline lookup yields CDR1 SSHAT and CDR2 FNYEAQ (reference sequence). The CDR3 covers 16 residues. This chain's CDR3 is CASSLADRLNTGELFF. Written as DNA, the CDR3 is TGTGCTAGCAGCTTAGCCGACCGACTCAACACCGGGGAGCTGTTTTTT. Complete variable domain (other parts from reference TRBV7-7 and TRBJ2-2): GAGVSQSPRYKVTKRGQDVTLRCDPISSHATLYWYQQALGQGPEFLTYFNYEAQPDKSGLPSDRFSAERPEGSISTLTIQRTEQRDSAMYRCASSLADRLNTGELFFGEGSRLTVL.

This clone came up a few times. The J gene is TRBJ1-4, the V gene TRBV19; D gene unclear. The CDR3 runs to 13 residues. The V end was cut by 6 bases, the J end by 8 bases, with 13 bases between. Germline V lookup: CDR1 LNHDA, CDR2 SQIVND (reference sequence). CDR3 residues: CASRSRRGEKLFF. CDR3 DNA: TGTGCCAGTAGGAGCCGAAGAGGGGAAAAACTGTTTTTT.

CDR3 DNA sequence: TGTGCCAGCAGCGAGCGGGGGGGCCGCTACGAGCAGTACTTC. Translated: CASSERGGRYEQYF. The chain joins TRBV6-5 to TRBJ2-7; 10 bases are shared with TRBD2. Looked up from germline, CDR1 is MNHEY and CDR2 is SVGAGI. Trimming cost V 6 bases and J 3 bases; bases outside gene matches: 5. The CDR3 runs to 14 residues.